Sequencing of this T cell receptor beta chain was carried out in a study of T cells in localized non-small cell lung cancer. Some clones are missing from TCRdb's copy, which holds only in-frame ones; the method was immunoSEQ multiplex PCR. The sample lists tens of thousands of clones; around 81% were seen once. Germline loops: CDR1 MNHNS, CDR2 SASEGT. V shed 4 bases and J shed 1 base, with 6 bases lying between them. There are 13 residues in the CDR3. Worth noting for this clone: Its antigen is as yet unknown.

Study results and limitations: Of the tissues analyzed, uninvolved adjacent lung showed maximal T cell clonality, greater than tumor. Blood T cell density predicted longer survival; adjacent-lung clonality, shorter. Median approximately 50 top-100 tumor clones were shared with paired adjacent lung.

The J gene is TRBJ2-3, the V gene TRBV6-1, with no clear D. The specimen comprised PBMCs, sampled before any cancer treatment. This clonotype was sampled from a man between 40 and 70 years old with stage II lung adenocarcinoma. The CDR3 DNA is TGTGCCAGCAGTGTGCGTCGCACAGATACGCAGTATTTT. Its protein is CASSVRRTDTQYF.